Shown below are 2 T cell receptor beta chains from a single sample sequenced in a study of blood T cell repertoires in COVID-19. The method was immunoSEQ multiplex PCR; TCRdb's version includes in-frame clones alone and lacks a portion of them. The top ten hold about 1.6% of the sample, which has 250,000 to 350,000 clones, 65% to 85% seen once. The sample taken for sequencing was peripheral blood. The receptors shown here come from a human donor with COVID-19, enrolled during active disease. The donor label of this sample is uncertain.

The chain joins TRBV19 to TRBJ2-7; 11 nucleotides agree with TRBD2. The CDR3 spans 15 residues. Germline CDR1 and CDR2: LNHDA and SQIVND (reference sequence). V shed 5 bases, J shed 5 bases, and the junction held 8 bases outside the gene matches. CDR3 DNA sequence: TGTGCCAGTAGTTCCGGACTAGCGGGCTACCACGAGCAGTACTTC. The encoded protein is CASSSGLAGYHEQYF. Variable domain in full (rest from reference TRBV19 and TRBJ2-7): DGGITQSPKYLFRKEGQNVTLSCEQNLNHDAMYWYRQDPGQGLRLIYYSQIVNDFQKGDIAEGYSVSREKKESFPLTVTSAQKNPTAFYLCASSSGLAGYHEQYFGPGTRLTVT.

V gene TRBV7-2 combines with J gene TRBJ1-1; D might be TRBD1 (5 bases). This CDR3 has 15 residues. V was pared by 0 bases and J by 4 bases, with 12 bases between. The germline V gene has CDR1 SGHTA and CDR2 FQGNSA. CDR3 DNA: TGTGCCAGCAGCTTAGCGTTAGGGGCGCGCACTGAAGCTTTCTTT. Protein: CASSLALGARTEAFF.